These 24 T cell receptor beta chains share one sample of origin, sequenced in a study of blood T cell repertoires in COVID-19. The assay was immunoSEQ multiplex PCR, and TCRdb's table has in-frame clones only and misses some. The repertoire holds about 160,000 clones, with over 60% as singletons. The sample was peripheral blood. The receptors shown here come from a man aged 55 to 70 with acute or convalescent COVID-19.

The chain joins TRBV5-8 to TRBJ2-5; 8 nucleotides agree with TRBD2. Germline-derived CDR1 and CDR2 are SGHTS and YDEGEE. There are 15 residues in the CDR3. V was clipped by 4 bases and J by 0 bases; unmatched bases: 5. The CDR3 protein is CASSRRGGYQETQYF. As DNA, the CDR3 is TGTGCCAGCAGCCGCCGGGGGGGGTACCAAGAGACCCAGTACTTC.

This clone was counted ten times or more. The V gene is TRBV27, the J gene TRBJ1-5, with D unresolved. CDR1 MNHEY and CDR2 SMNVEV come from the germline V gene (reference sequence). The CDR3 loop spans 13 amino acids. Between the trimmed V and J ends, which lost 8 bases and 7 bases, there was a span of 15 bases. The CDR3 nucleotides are TGTGCCAGCGGATCGGGGAATCGACAGCCCCAGCATTTT. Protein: CASGSGNRQPQHF.

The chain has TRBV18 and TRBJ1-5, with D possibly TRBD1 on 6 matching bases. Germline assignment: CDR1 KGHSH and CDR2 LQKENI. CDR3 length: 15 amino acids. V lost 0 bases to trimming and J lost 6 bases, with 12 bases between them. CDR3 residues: CASSPPGQGTQPQHF. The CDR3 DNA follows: TGTGCCAGCTCACCACCGGGGCAGGGGACTCAGCCCCAGCATTTT.

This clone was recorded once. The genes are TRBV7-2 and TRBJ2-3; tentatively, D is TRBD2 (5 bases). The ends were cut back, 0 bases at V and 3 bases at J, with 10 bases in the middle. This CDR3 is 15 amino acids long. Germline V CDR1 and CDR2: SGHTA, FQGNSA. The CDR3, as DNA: TGTGCCAGCAGCTTAGCTAGCGATAGTACAGATACGCAGTATTTT. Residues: CASSLASDSTDTQYF.

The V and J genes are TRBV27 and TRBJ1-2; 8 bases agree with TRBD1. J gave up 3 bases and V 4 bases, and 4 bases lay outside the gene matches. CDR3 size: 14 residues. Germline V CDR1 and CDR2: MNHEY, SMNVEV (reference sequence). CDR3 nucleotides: TGTGCCAGCAGTTCCTCACAGGGGGACTATGGCTACACCTTC. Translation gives CASSSSQGDYGYTF.

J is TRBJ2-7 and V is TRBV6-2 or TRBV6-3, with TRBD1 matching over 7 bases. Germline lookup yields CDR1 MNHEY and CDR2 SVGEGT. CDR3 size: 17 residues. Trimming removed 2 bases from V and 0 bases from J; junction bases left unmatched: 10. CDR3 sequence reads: CASSYPLQDRSSYEQYF. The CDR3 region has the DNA TGTGCCAGCAGTTACCCCCTACAGGACAGGAGCTCCTACGAGCAGTACTTC.

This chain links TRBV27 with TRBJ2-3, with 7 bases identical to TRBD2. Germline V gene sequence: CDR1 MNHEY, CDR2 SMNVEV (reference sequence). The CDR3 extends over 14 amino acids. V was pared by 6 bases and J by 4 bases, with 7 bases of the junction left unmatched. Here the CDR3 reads CASRGGGGPDTQYF. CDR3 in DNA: TGTGCCAGCAGGGGCGGGGGAGGACCAGATACGCAGTATTTT.

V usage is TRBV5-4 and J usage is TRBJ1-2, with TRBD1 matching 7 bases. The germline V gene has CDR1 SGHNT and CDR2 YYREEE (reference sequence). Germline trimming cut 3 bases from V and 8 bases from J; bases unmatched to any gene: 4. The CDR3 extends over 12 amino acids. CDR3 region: CASSSDRVGYTF. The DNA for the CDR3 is TGTGCCAGCAGCTCTGACAGGGTCGGCTACACCTTC.

In DNA, the CDR3 is TGTGCCAGCAGCCAAGATCGGTATGGCTACACCTTC. Its protein is CASSQDRYGYTF. The chain couples TRBV14 to TRBJ1-2; no reliable D call. CDR3 size: 12 residues. V dropped 0 bases and J dropped 5 bases, with 4 bases sitting between them. Germline loops: CDR1 SGHDN, CDR2 FVKESK.

The CDR3 region is CASMTTSYEQYF. CDR3 bases: TGTGCCAGCATGACAACCTCCTACGAGCAGTACTTC. This chain links TRBV6-5 with TRBJ2-7; no clear D gene. Trimming removed 7 bases from V and 0 bases from J, with 7 bases in between. This CDR3 has 12 residues. From germline, CDR1 is MNHEY and CDR2 SVGAGI.

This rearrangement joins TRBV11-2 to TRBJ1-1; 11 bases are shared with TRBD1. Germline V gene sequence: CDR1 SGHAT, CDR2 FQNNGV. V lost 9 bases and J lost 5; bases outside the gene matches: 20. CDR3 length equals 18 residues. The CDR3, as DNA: TGTGCCAGTAAGCCCGGGACAGGGGGTAGGACGGTTGGAACTGAAGCTTTCTTT. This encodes CASKPGTGGRTVGTEAFF.

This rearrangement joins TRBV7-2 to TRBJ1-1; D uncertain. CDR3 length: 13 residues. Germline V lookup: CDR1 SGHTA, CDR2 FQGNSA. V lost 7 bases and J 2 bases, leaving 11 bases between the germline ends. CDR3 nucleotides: TGTGCCAGCATCAGTCAAGTAAACACTGAAGCTTTCTTT. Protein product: CASISQVNTEAFF.

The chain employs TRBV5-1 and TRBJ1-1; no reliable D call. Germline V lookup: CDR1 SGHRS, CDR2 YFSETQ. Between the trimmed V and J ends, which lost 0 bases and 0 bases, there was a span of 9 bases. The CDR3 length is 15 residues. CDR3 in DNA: TGCGCCAGCAGCTTGGGGGCGAAGATGAACACTGAAGCTTTCTTT. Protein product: CASSLGAKMNTEAFF.

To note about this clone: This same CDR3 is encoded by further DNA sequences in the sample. The CDR3 DNA is TGTGCCAGCAGCCAAGGACCGGGGGAGCAGTACTTC. Its translation is CASSQGPGEQYF. The chain uses TRBV3-1 (or the pseudogene TRBV3-2) and TRBJ2-7, with a possible D match to TRBD2 (5 bases). V was cut by 1 base and J by 7 bases, with 8 bases left in between. The CDR3 loop spans 12 amino acids. Germline-derived CDR1 and CDR2 are LGHDT and YNNKEL (reference sequence).

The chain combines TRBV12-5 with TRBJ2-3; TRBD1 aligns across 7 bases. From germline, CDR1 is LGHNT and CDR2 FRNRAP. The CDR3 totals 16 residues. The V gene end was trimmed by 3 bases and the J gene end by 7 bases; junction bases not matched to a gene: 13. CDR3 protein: CASGFYPRQGSNTQYF. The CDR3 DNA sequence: TGTGCTAGTGGTTTTTACCCTCGACAGGGATCAAATACGCAGTATTTT.

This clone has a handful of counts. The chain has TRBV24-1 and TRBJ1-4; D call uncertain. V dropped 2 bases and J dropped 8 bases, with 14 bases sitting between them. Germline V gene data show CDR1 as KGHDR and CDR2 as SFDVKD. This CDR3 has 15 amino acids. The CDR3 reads CATSDSGFSREKLFF. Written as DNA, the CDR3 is TGTGCCACCAGTGATTCGGGGTTTAGTCGGGAAAAACTGTTTTTT.

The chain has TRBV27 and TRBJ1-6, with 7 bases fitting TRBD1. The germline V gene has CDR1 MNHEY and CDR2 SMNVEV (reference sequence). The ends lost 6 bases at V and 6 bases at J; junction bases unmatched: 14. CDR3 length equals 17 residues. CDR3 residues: CASSHLGEGAGNSPLHF. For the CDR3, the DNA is TGTGCCAGCAGCCATTTAGGAGAGGGGGCAGGTAATTCACCCCTCCACTTT.

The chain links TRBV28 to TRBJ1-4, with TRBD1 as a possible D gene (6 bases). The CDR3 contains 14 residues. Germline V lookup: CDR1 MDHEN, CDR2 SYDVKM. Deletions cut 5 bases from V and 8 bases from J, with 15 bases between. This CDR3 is CASSPPDSGEKLFF. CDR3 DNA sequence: TGTGCCAGCAGTCCTCCGGACAGTGGAGAAAAACTGTTTTTT.

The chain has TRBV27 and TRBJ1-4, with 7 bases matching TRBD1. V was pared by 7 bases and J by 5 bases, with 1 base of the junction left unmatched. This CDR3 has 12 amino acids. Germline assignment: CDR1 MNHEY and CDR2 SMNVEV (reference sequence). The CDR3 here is CASKQGNEKLFF. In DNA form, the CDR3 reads TGTGCCAGCAAACAGGGGAATGAAAAACTGTTTTTT.

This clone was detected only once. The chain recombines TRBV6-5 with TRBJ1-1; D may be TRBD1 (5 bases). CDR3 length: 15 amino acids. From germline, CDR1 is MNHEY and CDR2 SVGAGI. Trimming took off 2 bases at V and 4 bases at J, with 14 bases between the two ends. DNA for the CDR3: TGTGCCAGCAGTTACCTGGGTACCGGGGGCACTGAAGCTTTCTTT. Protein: CASSYLGTGGTEAFF.

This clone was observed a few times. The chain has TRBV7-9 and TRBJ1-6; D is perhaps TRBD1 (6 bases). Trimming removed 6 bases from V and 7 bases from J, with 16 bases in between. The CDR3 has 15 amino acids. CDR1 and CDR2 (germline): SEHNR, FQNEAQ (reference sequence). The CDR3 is CASRPSGERNSPLHF. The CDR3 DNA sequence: TGTGCCAGCAGGCCTTCAGGGGAACGGAATTCACCCCTCCACTTT.

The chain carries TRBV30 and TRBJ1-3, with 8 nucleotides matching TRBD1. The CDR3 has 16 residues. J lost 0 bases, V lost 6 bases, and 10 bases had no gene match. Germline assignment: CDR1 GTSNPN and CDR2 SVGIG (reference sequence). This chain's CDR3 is CACHPAGQGSGNTIYF. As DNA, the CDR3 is TGTGCCTGCCACCCCGCCGGACAGGGCTCTGGAAACACCATATATTTT.

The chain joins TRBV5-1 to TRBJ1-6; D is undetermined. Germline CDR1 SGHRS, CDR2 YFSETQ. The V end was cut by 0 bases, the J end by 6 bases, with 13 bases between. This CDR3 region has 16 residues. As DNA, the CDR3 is TGCGCCAGCAGCTTGGGAGGAATTAAAGGTAATTCACCCCTCCACTTT. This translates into CASSLGGIKGNSPLHF.

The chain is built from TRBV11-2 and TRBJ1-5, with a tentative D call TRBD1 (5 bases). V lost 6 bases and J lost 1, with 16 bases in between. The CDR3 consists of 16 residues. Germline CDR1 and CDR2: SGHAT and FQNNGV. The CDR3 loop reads CASRDFRDSSNQPQHF. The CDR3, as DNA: TGTGCCAGCAGGGATTTTAGGGACTCGAGCAATCAGCCCCAGCATTTT.